One and the same sample provided the 26 T cell receptor beta chains below, sequenced in a study of T-cell memory formation after mild COVID-19. TCRdb reanalysed the 5' RACE reads using MiXCR and keeps one entry per CDR3 protein. The data hold about 210,000 distinct CDR3 sequences, with 10% to 13% observed a single time. The sequenced sample consisted of PBMCs or a T cell subset sorted from them (not recorded which). All receptors derive from a man between 18 and 29 years old who had mild COVID-19 (a few samples of this study predate the infection). Cell type and time point are not known.

There are a few counts of this clonotype. The chain is built from TRBV4-2 and TRBJ2-5; D uncertain. Germline V gene lookup returns CDR1 LGHNA and CDR2 YNFKEQ. The CDR3 extends over 16 amino acids. Trimming took 0 bases from V and 5 from J, leaving 16 bases between them. The CDR3 reads CASSQDPRPDLETQYF. In nucleotides, the CDR3 is TGTGCCAGCAGCCAAGATCCCAGACCCGACCTGGAGACCCAGTACTTC.

This chain joins TRBV4-1 and TRBJ1-2, with unresolved D. Trimming left V 0 bases short and J 8 bases short, with 13 bases between. Germline V lookup: CDR1 MGHRA, CDR2 YSYEKL. CDR3 length equals 14 residues. CDR3 residues: CASSQDLYWQGYTF. For the CDR3, the DNA is TGCGCCAGCAGCCAAGATCTTTATTGGCAAGGCTACACCTTC.

The chain couples TRBV12-3 or TRBV12-4 to TRBJ2-1; D possibly corresponds to TRBD2 (5 bases). The V and J ends lost 5 bases and 6 bases respectively, with 17 bases between them. The CDR3 length is 15 residues. CDR3 DNA: TGTGCCAGCAGTGGAAGTGGATTCGGGGTCAATGAGCAGTTCTTC. It translates to CASSGSGFGVNEQFF.

This clonotype was observed a few times. The chain uses TRBV27 and TRBJ2-1; unclear D gene. Trimming took off 11 bases at V and 6 bases at J, with 23 bases between the two ends. The CDR3 spans 15 residues. Germline CDR1 and CDR2: MNHEY and SMNVEV (reference sequence). CDR3 protein: CAAGRAAGLLNEQFF. The CDR3 DNA reads as TGTGCCGCTGGACGGGCCGCTGGCCTCCTCAATGAGCAGTTCTTC.

The gene calls are TRBV16 and TRBJ2-1, with D tentatively TRBD1 or TRBD2 (6 bases each). CDR1 is KGHSY and CDR2 is FQNENV in the germline V gene. CDR3 length equals 17 residues. Trimming shortened V by 4 bases and J by 0 bases, and 16 bases separated the two germline ends. The CDR3 coding sequence is TGTGCCAGCAGCCCACCTTCGGGGGCCAGCTCCTACAATGAGCAGTTCTTC. Its translation is CASSPPSGASSYNEQFF. The whole variable domain, remainder taken from reference TRBV16 and TRBJ2-1, is GEEVAQTPKHLVRGEGQKAKLYCAPIKGHSYVFWYQQVLKNEFKFLISFQNENVFDETGMPKERFSAKCLPNSPCSLEIQATKLEDSAVYFCASSPPSGASSYNEQFFGPGTRLTVL.

V and J are TRBV7-9 and TRBJ1-1; the D is unclear. With 0 bases removed from V and 1 base from J, the gap between germline ends came to 9 bases. The CDR3 runs 15 residues. The germline gives CDR1 SEHNR, CDR2 FQNEAQ (reference sequence). The CDR3, as DNA: TGTGCCAGCAGCTTAGCGCTGGGAGCGAACACTGAAGCTTTCTTT. As protein: CASSLALGANTEAFF.

This clonotype appeared a single time. This chain uses TRBV6-1 with TRBJ1-5, with no clear D. V lost 8 bases and J lost 7, with 15 bases in between. This CDR3 has 13 residues. Germline assignment: CDR1 MNHNS and CDR2 SASEGT. As DNA, the CDR3 is TGTGCCAGCTCCGGGCCCCCCGGACAGCCCCAGCATTTT. It yields the protein CASSGPPGQPQHF.

This clonotype was seen a handful of times. The chain has TRBV20-1 and TRBJ1-1; D call uncertain. CDR1 is DFQATT and CDR2 is SNEGSKA in the germline V gene (reference sequence). Trimming pared 5 bases from V and 0 bases from J, leaving 10 bases between. The CDR3 extends over 13 amino acids. The DNA for the CDR3 is TGCAGTGCTGCTCCATCCCTGAACACTGAAGCTTTCTTT. This gives the protein CSAAPSLNTEAFF.

This clonotype was picked up many times. V and J are TRBV20-1 and TRBJ2-1, with 7 bases lining up with TRBD1. Trimming at V came to 4 bases and at J to 3 bases, leaving 3 bases not matched to a gene. This CDR3 spans 13 amino acids. Germline V gene sequence: CDR1 DFQATT, CDR2 SNEGSKA (reference sequence). The CDR3 loop is CSATRTGYNEQFF. The CDR3 bases are TGCAGTGCTACTCGGACAGGCTACAATGAGCAGTTCTTC.

The chain has TRBV7-9 and TRBJ1-5; 8 bases are a match to TRBD1. The CDR3 extends over 13 amino acids. The V gene end was trimmed by 8 bases and the J gene end by 7 bases; junction bases not matched to a gene: 7. Germline CDR1 SEHNR, CDR2 FQNEAQ (reference sequence). The CDR3 nucleotides are TGTGCCAGCTCCGACAGGGGAGACCAGCCCCAGCATTTT. It is translated as CASSDRGDQPQHF.

J is TRBJ1-1 and V is TRBV4-2, with no clear D. The length of the CDR3 is 10 residues. The V end was cut by 0 bases, the J end by 11 bases, with 4 bases between. From germline, CDR1 is LGHNA and CDR2 YNFKEQ. The CDR3 is CASSQDRAFF. In nucleotides, the CDR3 is TGTGCCAGCAGCCAAGACCGGGCTTTCTTT.

The chain couples TRBV7-9 to TRBJ2-3; 11 nucleotides align to TRBD1. The CDR3 has 16 amino acids. CDR1 SEHNR and CDR2 FQNEAQ come from the germline V gene (reference sequence). V dropped 4 bases and J dropped 2; count of bases not matched to a gene: 5. This chain's CDR3 is CASSSRTGGATDTQYF. DNA of the CDR3: TGTGCCAGCAGCTCAAGGACAGGGGGCGCCACAGATACGCAGTATTTT. Drawing the rest from reference TRBV7-9 and TRBJ2-3, the complete variable domain is DTGVSQNPRHKITKRGQNVTFRCDPISEHNRLYWYRQTLGQGPEFLTYFQNEAQLEKSRLLSDRFSAERPKGSFSTLEIQRTEQGDSAMYLCASSSRTGGATDTQYFGPGTRLTVL.

There are a few counts of this clonotype. The rearrangement uses TRBV6-6 and TRBJ1-5; perhaps TRBD1 as D (5 bases). Germline V gene data show CDR1 as MNHNY and CDR2 as SVGAGI (reference sequence). The CDR3 runs to 15 residues. The ends were cut back, 6 bases at V and 5 bases at J, with 17 bases in the middle. This CDR3 reads CASSTPGRGDQPQHF. In DNA, the CDR3 is TGTGCCAGCAGCACCCCAGGGCGGGGAGATCAGCCCCAGCATTTT.

This clonotype was seen more than once but under ten times. This chain connects TRBV5-1 to TRBJ2-2; possibly TRBD1 for D (6 bases). This CDR3 comprises 15 residues. Per germline, CDR1 SGHRS and CDR2 YFSETQ. V was pared by 1 base and J by 5 bases, with 12 bases between. The DNA for the CDR3 is TGCGCCAGCAGCTTGAATTGGGGGCAAACCGGGGAGCTGTTTTTT. This gives the protein CASSLNWGQTGELFF. Variable domain in full (rest from reference TRBV5-1 and TRBJ2-2): KAGVTQTPRYLIKTRGQQVTLSCSPISGHRSVSWYQQTPGQGLQFLFEYFSETQRNKGNFPGRFSGRQFSNSRSEMNVSTLELGDSALYLCASSLNWGQTGELFFGEGSRLTVL.

The rearrangement uses TRBV11-3 and TRBJ2-2; D perhaps matches TRBD2 (7 bases). The V gene lost 3 bases and the J gene lost 7 bases, with 12 bases spanning the gap. In germline, CDR1 is SGHNT, CDR2 YENEEA. The CDR3 is 14 amino acids. CDR3: CASSFRGADGELFF. CDR3 bases: TGTGCCAGCAGCTTTCGGGGGGCCGACGGGGAGCTGTTTTTT. Full variable domain (remainder filled in from reference TRBV11-3 and TRBJ2-2): EAGVVQSPRYKIIEKKQPVAFWCNPISGHNTLYWYLQNLGQGPELLIRYENEEAVDDSQLPKDRFSAERLKGVDSTLKIQPAELGDSAVYLCASSFRGADGELFFGEGSRLTVL.

This chain joins TRBV7-2 and TRBJ2-7, with no clear D. The germline V and J ends were trimmed by 3 bases and 3 bases, with 9 bases remaining between them. This CDR3 spans 13 amino acids. The germline gives CDR1 SGHTA, CDR2 FQGNSA. The CDR3 here is CASSFGSDYEQYF. CDR3 in DNA: TGTGCCAGCAGCTTCGGGTCCGACTACGAGCAGTACTTC.

The chain couples TRBV28 to TRBJ2-7; perhaps TRBD1 as D (6 bases). CDR3 size: 13 residues. The V gene lost 8 bases and the J gene lost 2 bases, with 13 bases spanning the gap. Germline V gives CDR1 MDHEN, CDR2 SYDVKM. CDR3 sequence (DNA): TGTGCCAGCGAGGACAGATCGACCTACGAGCAGTACGTC. Protein sequence: CASEDRSTYEQYV.

There are many counts of this clonotype. The rearrangement joins TRBV7-9 to TRBJ2-3; possible D gene TRBD2, 5 bases. The germline V gene has CDR1 SEHNR and CDR2 FQNEAQ (reference sequence). This CDR3 comprises 12 residues. The V and J ends lost 5 bases and 8 bases respectively, with 11 bases between them. The chain's CDR3 is CASSPSGGTQYF. In DNA, the CDR3 is TGTGCCAGCAGCCCCAGCGGCGGTACGCAGTATTTT.

This clonotype was observed a handful of times. In nucleotides, the CDR3 is TGCGCCAGCAGCTCCCTTTGGACACGAGAATACGGGGAGCTGTTTTTT. It specifies CASSSLWTREYGELFF. The chain links TRBV5-1 to TRBJ2-2; tentatively, D is TRBD1 (5 bases). In germline, CDR1 is SGHRS, CDR2 YFSETQ. V lost 3 bases and J lost 7, with 19 bases in between. There are 16 residues in the CDR3. Full variable domain (missing parts from reference TRBV5-1 and TRBJ2-2): KAGVTQTPRYLIKTRGQQVTLSCSPISGHRSVSWYQQTPGQGLQFLFEYFSETQRNKGNFPGRFSGRQFSNSRSEMNVSTLELGDSALYLCASSSLWTREYGELFFGEGSRLTVL.

The table lists this clonotype with a few counts. The V call is TRBV6-2 or TRBV6-3, the J call TRBJ2-4; a possible D gene is TRBD2 (5 bases). Germline CDR1 and CDR2: MNHEY and SVGEGT. This CDR3 has 16 residues. The V end was cut by 6 bases, the J end by 1 base, with 16 bases between. CDR3 sequence reads: CASSPRGLWAKNIQYF. In DNA form, the CDR3 reads TGTGCCAGCAGCCCTCGAGGGTTATGGGCCAAAAACATTCAGTACTTC.

This clonotype turned up a few times. The chain has TRBV23-1 and TRBJ2-3; no reliable D call. Being an ORF, TRBV23-1 has a function that is uncertain. The V and J ends lost 3 bases and 2 bases respectively, with 9 bases between them. This CDR3 contains 14 residues. In DNA, the CDR3 is TGCGCCAGCAGTCATTCTAGGGACACAGATACGCAGTATTTT. It encodes CASSHSRDTDTQYF.

The J gene is TRBJ2-7, the V gene TRBV5-1, with a weak D call TRBD1 (6 bases). The CDR3 runs to 19 residues. The ends were cut back, 0 bases at V and 2 bases at J, with 24 bases in the middle. CDR1 SGHRS and CDR2 YFSETQ come from the germline V gene. CDR3: CASSLVVKPSRQEAYEQYV. DNA for the CDR3: TGCGCCAGCAGCTTGGTCGTTAAGCCGTCCCGACAGGAGGCCTACGAGCAGTACGTC.

This clonotype was detected only a few times. This chain joins TRBV4-3 and TRBJ2-2; 11 bases fit TRBD2. With 3 bases clipped from V and 6 bases from J, the junction kept 9 bases outside the gene matches. The CDR3 loop spans 17 amino acids. Germline V gives CDR1 LGHNA, CDR2 YSLEER. CDR3 region: CASSQGFLAGGAGELFF. In DNA, the CDR3 is TGCGCCAGCAGCCAGGGGTTTCTAGCGGGGGGTGCCGGGGAGCTGTTTTTT.

This chain links TRBV7-2 with TRBJ2-3; 8 positions agree with TRBD2. From germline, CDR1 is SGHTA and CDR2 FQGNSA. Trimming at V came to 2 bases and at J to 3 bases, leaving 10 bases not matched to a gene. The CDR3 covers 17 residues. CDR3 sequence reads: CASSLTRSGVGTDTQYF. The CDR3 region has the DNA TGTGCCAGCAGCTTAACCCGTAGCGGGGTCGGGACAGATACGCAGTATTTT.

This clonotype came up many times. The chain employs TRBV5-1 and TRBJ2-1; 8 nucleotides align to TRBD1. The CDR3 spans 15 residues. Trimming removed 4 bases from V and 8 bases from J; junction bases left unmatched: 11. Per the germline V gene, CDR1 is SGHRS and CDR2 is YFSETQ. The CDR3 DNA sequence: TGCGCCAGCAGCCGGACAGGGTGGATGGAGGATGAGCAGTTCTTC. Translation gives CASSRTGWMEDEQFF.

This clonotype was detected a few times. The genes are TRBV7-9 and TRBJ2-3; TRBD2 agrees at 7 bases. This CDR3 has 19 residues. Germline assignment: CDR1 SEHNR and CDR2 FQNEAQ (reference sequence). The ends lost 1 base at V and 1 base at J; junction bases unmatched: 14. The CDR3 loop reads CASSLVVYLTAGRTDTQYF. The CDR3 nucleotides read TGTGCCAGCAGCTTAGTAGTATACCTTACAGCGGGGCGCACAGATACGCAGTATTTT.